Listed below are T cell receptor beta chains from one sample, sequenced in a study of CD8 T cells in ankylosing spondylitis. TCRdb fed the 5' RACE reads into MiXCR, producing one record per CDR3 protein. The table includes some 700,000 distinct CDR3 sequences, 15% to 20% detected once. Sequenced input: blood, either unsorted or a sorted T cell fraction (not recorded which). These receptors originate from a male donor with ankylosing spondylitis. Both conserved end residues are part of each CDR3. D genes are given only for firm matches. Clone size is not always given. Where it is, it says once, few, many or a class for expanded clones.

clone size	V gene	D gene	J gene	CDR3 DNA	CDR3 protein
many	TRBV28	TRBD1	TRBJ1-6	TGTGCCAGCAGTTTATTTGCAGGGGGCGGATCACCCCTCCACTTT	CASSLFAGGGSPLHF
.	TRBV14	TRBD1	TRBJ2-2	TGTGCCAGCAGCCAAGGTCCGGGACAGGGATCAGTCGGGGAGCTGTTTTTT	CASSQGPGQGSVGELFF
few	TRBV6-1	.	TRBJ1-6	TGTGCCACGGGGGGTTTCCTTAATCAGCCCCTCCACTTT	CATGGFLNQPLHF
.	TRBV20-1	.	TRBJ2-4	TGCAGTGCTAGCCAGGCCGGGGACATTCAGTACTTC	CSASQAGDIQYF
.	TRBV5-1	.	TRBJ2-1	TGCGCCAGCAGCTTGTTGGCAGAAATCAGTGAGCAGTTCTTC	CASSLLAEISEQFF
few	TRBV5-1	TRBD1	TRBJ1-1	TGCGCCAGCAGCTCTCAGAAGATTGCACCGGGACAGGGGGACACTGAAGCTTTCTTT	CASSSQKIAPGQGDTEAFF
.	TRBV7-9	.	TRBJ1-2	TGTGCCAGCAGCTTAACGGGAGGGACGGACTATGGCTACACCTTC	CASSLTGGTDYGYTF
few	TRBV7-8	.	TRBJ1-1	TGTGCCAGCAGCTTCATAGACAGCAGTTTAACTTTCTTT	CASSFIDSSLTFF
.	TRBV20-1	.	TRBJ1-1	TGCAGTGTACCCGTTTGGACGGCGGGGACTGAAGCTTTCTTT	CSVPVWTAGTEAFF
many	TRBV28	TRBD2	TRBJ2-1	TGTGCCAGCAGTATCGGGAGCGGGAGCCGCAATGAGCAGTTCTTC	CASSIGSGSRNEQFF